The rows below give T cell receptor beta chains drawn from one sample of a study of vaccination and CD4 T cells after COVID-19. These receptors' targets are unknown. TCRdb analysed the PCR reads with MiXCR anew, one entry per CDR3 protein. The table shows 6,500 to 9,500 distinct CDR3 sequences, with 20% to 25% occurring only once. The material sequenced was CD4+ T cells from blood, cultured in vitro, taken after SARS-CoV-2 vaccination. All receptors derive from a human donor who had recovered from COVID-19. The CDR3 runs from the conserved cysteine through the conserved F or W. The D gene is left open where the match is weak. Clone sizes are given selectively: once, few, many, or a class where the clone is expanded.

TRBJ2-3	NA	TRBD2	TRBV29-1	TGCAGCGTCCTAGCGGGAGATACGCAGTATTTT	CSVLAGDTQYF
TRBJ2-1	NA	NA	TRBV19	TGTGCCAGTAGTATCGTCCAGGGAAGTGAGCAGTTCTTC	CASSIVQGSEQFF
TRBJ1-1	NA	TRBD1	TRBV4-1	TGCGCCAGCAGCCTAGCGGCAGGGGGGTCCACTGAAGCTTTCTTT	CASSLAAGGSTEAFF
TRBJ2-1	NA	TRBD2	TRBV5-1	TGCGCCAGCAGCTTGGAGGGGCGGGGGGCCCAGCAGTTCTTC	CASSLEGRGAQQFF
TRBJ2-2	few	NA	TRBV20-1	TGCAGTGCTAGAGACAGACAGACCAGGGAGCTGTTTTTT	CSARDRQTRELFF
TRBJ2-1	few	NA	TRBV19	TGTGCCAGTAGTATTCACCAGTTCTTC	CASSIHQFF
TRBJ1-2	medium-sized	TRBD1	TRBV7-3	TGTGCCAGCAGCTTGGGAGGACAGGGAGATGGCTACACCTTC	CASSLGGQGDGYTF
TRBJ1-5	few	NA	TRBV10-3	TGTGCCATCAGATCAGGGGAGGGCCAGCCCCAGCATTTT	CAIRSGEGQPQHF
TRBJ1-2	NA	NA	TRBV4-1	TGCGCCAGCAGCCGAGGAACGGAGGGTGGCGGCTACACCTTC	CASSRGTEGGGYTF
TRBJ2-7	NA	NA	TRBV28	TGTGCCAGCAGAAATACAGGGAGGGGAGCCTACGAGCAGTACTTC	CASRNTGRGAYEQYF
TRBJ2-1	medium-sized	NA	TRBV28	TGTGCCAGCAGTTTTCGGTCCATCCAGTTCTTC	CASSFRSIQFF
TRBJ2-1	few	TRBD1	TRBV7-2	TGTGCCAGCAGCTTAGAGGGACAGGCCTACAATGAGCAGTTCTTC	CASSLEGQAYNEQFF
TRBJ2-7	medium-sized	NA	TRBV7-2	TGTGCCAGCAGCCCATTAGTGGGCTCCATGACCTACGAGCAGTACTTC	CASSPLVGSMTYEQYF
TRBJ2-1	NA	TRBD2	TRBV6-5	TGTGCCAGCAGTTACCTCGCGGGGGGGGGCAATGAGCAGTTCTTC	CASSYLAGGGNEQFF
TRBJ2-1	few	TRBD2	TRBV6-2/TRBV6-3	TGTGCCAGCAGCGGACTAGCAGACTACAATGAGCAGTTCTTC	CASSGLADYNEQFF
TRBJ2-1	NA	TRBD1	TRBV27	TGTGCCAGCAGCCTCCGAGAGACAGGGTTAAATGAGCAGTTCTTC	CASSLRETGLNEQFF
TRBJ2-7	NA	TRBD1	TRBV12-3/TRBV12-4	TGTGCCAGCAGTCCCACGGACAGGCCGGGATACGAGCAGTACTTC	CASSPTDRPGYEQYF
TRBJ2-5	NA	NA	TRBV6-2/TRBV6-3	TGTGCCAGCAGTTACTCTGGAGGGTTCCGGGAGACCCAGTACTTC	CASSYSGGFRETQYF
TRBJ2-5	NA	TRBD2	TRBV4-1	TGCGCCAGCAGCCAACCCGCGAGGACTAGCGGGAGGCCACAAGAGACCCAGTACTTC	CASSQPARTSGRPQETQYF
TRBJ1-6	NA	NA	TRBV2	TGTGCCAGCAGTGCAAGTGGGTACGGTGCCAATTCACCCCTCCACTTT	CASSASGYGANSPLHF
TRBJ1-1	NA	NA	TRBV14	TGTGCCAGCAGCCCTCAGGTTAACACTGAAGCTTTCTTT	CASSPQVNTEAFF
TRBJ2-5	NA	NA	TRBV15	TGTGCCACCAGCAGAGCAGGGGGGGAGATCCAGTACTTC	CATSRAGGEIQYF
TRBJ2-3	few	TRBD2	TRBV7-6	TGTGCCAGCAGCTTAGAGGCACTAGCGGTAAGAGATACGCAGTATTTT	CASSLEALAVRDTQYF